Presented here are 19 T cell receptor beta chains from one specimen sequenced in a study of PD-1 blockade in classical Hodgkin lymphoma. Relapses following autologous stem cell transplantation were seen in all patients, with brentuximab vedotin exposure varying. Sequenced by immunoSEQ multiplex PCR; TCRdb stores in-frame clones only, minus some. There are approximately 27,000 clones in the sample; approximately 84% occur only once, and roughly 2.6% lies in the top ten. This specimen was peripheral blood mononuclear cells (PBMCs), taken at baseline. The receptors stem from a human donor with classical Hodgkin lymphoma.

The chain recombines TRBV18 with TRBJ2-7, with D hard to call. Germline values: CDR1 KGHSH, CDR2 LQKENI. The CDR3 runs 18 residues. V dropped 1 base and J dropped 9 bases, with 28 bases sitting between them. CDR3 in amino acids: CASSPLRPRAPEMSGQYF. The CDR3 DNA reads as TGTGCCAGCTCACCACTGCGACCCCGGGCCCCCGAGATGAGTGGGCAGTACTTC.

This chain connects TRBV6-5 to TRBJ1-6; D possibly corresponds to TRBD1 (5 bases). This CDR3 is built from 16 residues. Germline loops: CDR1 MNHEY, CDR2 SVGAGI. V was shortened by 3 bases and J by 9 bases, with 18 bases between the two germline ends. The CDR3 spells CASSYSMGQNGSPLHF. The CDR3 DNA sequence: TGTGCCAGCAGTTATTCGATGGGGCAGAACGGTTCACCCCTCCACTTT.

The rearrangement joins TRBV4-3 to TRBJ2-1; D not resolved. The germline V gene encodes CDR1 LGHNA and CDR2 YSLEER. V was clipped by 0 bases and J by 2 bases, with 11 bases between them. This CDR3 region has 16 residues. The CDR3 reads CASSQDRAPAYNEQFF. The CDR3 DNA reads TGCGCCAGCAGCCAAGATCGGGCCCCGGCCTACAATGAGCAGTTCTTC.

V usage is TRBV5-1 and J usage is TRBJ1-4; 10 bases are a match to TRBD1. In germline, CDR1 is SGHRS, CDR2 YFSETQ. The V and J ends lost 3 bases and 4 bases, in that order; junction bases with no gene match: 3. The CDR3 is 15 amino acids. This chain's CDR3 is CASSWRTGGNEKLFF. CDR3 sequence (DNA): TGCGCCAGCAGCTGGCGGACAGGGGGTAATGAAAAACTGTTTTTT.

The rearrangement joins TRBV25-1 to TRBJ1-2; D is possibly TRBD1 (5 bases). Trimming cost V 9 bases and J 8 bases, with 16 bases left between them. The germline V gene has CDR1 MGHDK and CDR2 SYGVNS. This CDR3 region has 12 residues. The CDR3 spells CASATGARGYTF. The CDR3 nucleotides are TGTGCCAGTGCAACTGGGGCGCGGGGCTACACCTTC.

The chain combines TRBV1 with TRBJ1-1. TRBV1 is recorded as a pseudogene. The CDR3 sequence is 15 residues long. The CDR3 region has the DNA TGCACCAGCAGACGTCCAGTGGGTAAGAACACTGAAGCTTTCTTT. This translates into CTSRRPVGKNTEAFF.

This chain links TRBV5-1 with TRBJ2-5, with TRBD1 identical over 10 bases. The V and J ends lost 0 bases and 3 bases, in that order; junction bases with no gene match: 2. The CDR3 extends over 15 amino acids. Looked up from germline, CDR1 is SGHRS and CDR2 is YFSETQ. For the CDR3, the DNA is TGCGCCAGCAGCTTGGCAGGGACAGGGGAAGAGACCCAGTACTTC. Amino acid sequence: CASSLAGTGEETQYF. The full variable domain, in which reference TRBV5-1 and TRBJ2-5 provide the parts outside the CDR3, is KAGVTQTPRYLIKTRGQQVTLSCSPISGHRSVSWYQQTPGQGLQFLFEYFSETQRNKGNFPGRFSGRQFSNSRSEMNVSTLELGDSALYLCASSLAGTGEETQYFGPGTRLLVL.

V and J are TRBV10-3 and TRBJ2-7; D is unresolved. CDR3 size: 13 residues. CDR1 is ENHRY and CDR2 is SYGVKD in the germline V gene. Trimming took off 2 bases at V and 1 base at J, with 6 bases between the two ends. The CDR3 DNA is TGTGCCATCAGTGAGGGCCTGTCCTACGAGCAGTACTTC. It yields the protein CAISEGLSYEQYF.

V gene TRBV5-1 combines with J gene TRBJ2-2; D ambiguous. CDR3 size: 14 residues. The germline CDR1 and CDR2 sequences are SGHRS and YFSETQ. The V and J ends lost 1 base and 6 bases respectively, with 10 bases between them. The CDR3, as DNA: TGCGCCAGCAGCTTGAAAGGGTCCCCCGGGGAGCTGTTTTTT. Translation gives CASSLKGSPGELFF.

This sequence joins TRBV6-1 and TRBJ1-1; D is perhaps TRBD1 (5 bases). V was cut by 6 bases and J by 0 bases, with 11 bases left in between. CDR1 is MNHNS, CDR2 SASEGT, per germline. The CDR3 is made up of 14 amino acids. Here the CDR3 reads CASRLGGMNTEAFF. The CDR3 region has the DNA TGTGCCAGCAGGCTCGGGGGAATGAACACTGAAGCTTTCTTT.

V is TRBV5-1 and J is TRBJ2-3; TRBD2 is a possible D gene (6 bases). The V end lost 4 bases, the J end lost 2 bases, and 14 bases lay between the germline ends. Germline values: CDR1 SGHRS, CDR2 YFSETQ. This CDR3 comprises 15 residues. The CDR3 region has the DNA TGCGCCAGCAGCGCCGCGGGGCCCCCCACAGATACGCAGTATTTT. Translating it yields CASSAAGPPTDTQYF.

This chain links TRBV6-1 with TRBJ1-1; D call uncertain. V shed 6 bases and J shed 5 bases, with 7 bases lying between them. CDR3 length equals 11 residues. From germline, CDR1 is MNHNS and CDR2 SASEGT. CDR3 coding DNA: TGTGCCAGCAGGGTCAGAACTGAAGCTTTCTTT. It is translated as CASRVRTEAFF.

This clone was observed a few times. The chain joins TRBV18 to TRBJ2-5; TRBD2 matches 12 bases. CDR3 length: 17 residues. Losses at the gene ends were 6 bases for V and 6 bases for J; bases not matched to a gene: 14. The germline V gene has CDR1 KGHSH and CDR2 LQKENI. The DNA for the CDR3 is TGTGCCAGCTCGCCAACTAGCGGGGGGACCCTGAGCCAGACCCAGTACTTC. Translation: CASSPTSGGTLSQTQYF.

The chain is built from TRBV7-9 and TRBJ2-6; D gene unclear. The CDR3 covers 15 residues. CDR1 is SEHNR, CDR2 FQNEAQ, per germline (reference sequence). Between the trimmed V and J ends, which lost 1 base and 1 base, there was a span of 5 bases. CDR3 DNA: TGTGCCAGCAGCTTAGAATCATCTGGGGCCAACGTCCTGACTTTC. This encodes CASSLESSGANVLTF.

The CDR3, as DNA: TGTGCCAGCAGCAATAAGGAAAACACTGAAGCTTTCTTT. This encodes CASSNKENTEAFF. The chain is built from TRBV21-1 and TRBJ1-1. TRBV21-1 is annotated as a pseudogene. The CDR3 extends over 13 amino acids.

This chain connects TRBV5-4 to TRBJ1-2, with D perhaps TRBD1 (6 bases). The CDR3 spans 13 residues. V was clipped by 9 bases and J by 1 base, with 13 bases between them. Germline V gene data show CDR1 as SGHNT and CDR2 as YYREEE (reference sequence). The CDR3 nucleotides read TGTGCCACGTCGACAGGCTATAACTATGGCTACACCTTC. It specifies CATSTGYNYGYTF.

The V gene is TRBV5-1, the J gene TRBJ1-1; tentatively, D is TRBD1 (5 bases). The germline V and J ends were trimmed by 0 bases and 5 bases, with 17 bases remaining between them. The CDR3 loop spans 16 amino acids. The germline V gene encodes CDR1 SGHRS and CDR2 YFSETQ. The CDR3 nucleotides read TGCGCCAGCAGCTTGGGGGCCGGGGGTTCGGGGACTGAAGCTTTCTTT. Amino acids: CASSLGAGGSGTEAFF.

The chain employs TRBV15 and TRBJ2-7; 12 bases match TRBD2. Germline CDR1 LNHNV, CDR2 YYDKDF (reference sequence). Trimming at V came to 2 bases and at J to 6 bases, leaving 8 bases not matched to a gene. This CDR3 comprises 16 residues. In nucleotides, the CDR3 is TGTGCCACCAGCAGACGACTAGCGGGGGCCGGGAGCGAGCAGTACTTC. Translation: CATSRRLAGAGSEQYF.

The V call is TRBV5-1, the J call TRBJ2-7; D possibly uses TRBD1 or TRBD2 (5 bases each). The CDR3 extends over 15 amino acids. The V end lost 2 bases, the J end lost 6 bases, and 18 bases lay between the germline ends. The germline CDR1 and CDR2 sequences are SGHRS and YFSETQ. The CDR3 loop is CASSLAVTGSTEQYF. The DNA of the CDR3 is TGCGCCAGCAGCTTAGCGGTCACAGGATCCACCGAGCAGTACTTC. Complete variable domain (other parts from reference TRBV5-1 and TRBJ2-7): KAGVTQTPRYLIKTRGQQVTLSCSPISGHRSVSWYQQTPGQGLQFLFEYFSETQRNKGNFPGRFSGRQFSNSRSEMNVSTLELGDSALYLCASSLAVTGSTEQYFGPGTRLTVT.